The source of this T cell receptor (beta chain) is a study of shared clonotypes between healthy human individuals (dated by TCRdb to the early 2020s). Turning to the overall study: Two women and a few men aged 18 to 49 years were included in the cohort. For each donor, CD4 naive and CD4 memory were each run on three plates, CD8 naive on two plates, and CD8 memory on one plate. To estimate repertoire size and how much clonotypes are shared between individuals, the study performed deep sequencing of blood TCR repertoires from a few healthy adults. Different laboratories and diverse techniques were used to prepare libraries and sequence TCR repertoires, to increase sequencing depth and limit assay-specific biases. Each donor's leukapheresis produced roughly between about 0.85 and 10 billion PBMCs.

CD8 naive samples were obtained by positive selection for CCR7 among CD45RO-negative cells, yielding a CD45RA+CCR7+ population from which TemRA cells were excluded. The donors were healthy, HIV-negative adults with no recently reported acute infections or vaccinations. All donors were Caucasian adults living in Nashville, Tennessee, USA. Blood was obtained by leukapheresis, after which PBMCs were separated by Ficoll-Histopaque density gradient centrifugation and cryopreserved in liquid nitrogen vapor phase. Analytical flow cytometry was used to check the purity and quantity of every magnetically sorted T cell population. From each sorted fraction, genomic DNA was isolated and quantified by UV absorbance on a Nanodrop 2000c. The paper as a whole reports these results and caveats: Pairwise subsampling indicated that sequencing depth was expected to affect the degree of clonotype sharing among donors. About 4.5% of naive CD4, around 3.6% of naive CD8, roughly 2.4% of memory CD4, and roughly 0.4% of memory CD8 clonotypes were shared across a few donors. Even with the large sequencing depth, rarefaction of the sorted-subset datasets indicated that sequencing was incomplete. Sampling was limited to blood, and TCR repertoires in tissue likely differ from TCR repertoires in blood. Clonotypes shared by all four sorted-subset donors showed higher generation probabilities than non-shared clonotypes. Because the study included a small number of donors, the genetic and exposure-history diversity represented was limited. Estimated clonotype richness was generally larger for naive than for memory subsets.

Notes on this clone: Its antigen specificity is not known. Per-base qualities were not stored, and no clone one base away is much larger.

TCR CDR3 regions were amplified from genomic DNA by multiplex PCR using the deep immunoSEQ assay. For each cell subset, the extracted genomic DNA was distributed evenly across all wells of several immunoSEQ 96-well plates, and each plate served as one replicate. For sorted subsets, roughly 190 ng of genomic DNA, equivalent to 30,000 or so T cell genomes, went into each replicate PCR. Purified libraries were quantified with a Qubit 3.0 fluorometer, sized on a Bioanalyzer 2100, and re-quantified with the KAPA Library Quantification kit. Each immunoSEQ 96-well plate was sequenced on its own single-read 150-cycle Illumina NextSeq 550 flow cell. Concerning the study's data processing: Because only junctional sequences without quality scores were contained in the immunoSEQ output, filtering matching that applied to full-length reads could not be performed. Sequences were annotated with PyIR, a Python wrapper for IgBLAST v1.9, using IMGT germline references to assign V/J genes and CDR3. Reads with weak V/J assignments (E-value above 1e-6), missing CDR3, stop codons, out-of-frame junctions, or ambiguous translated residues were removed. A V3J clonotype was defined by an identical inferred V gene, J gene, and CDR3 amino acid sequence. Percentage overlap between repertoires was computed as shared unique clonotypes divided by the size of the smaller repertoire. Three approaches were used to assess repertoire richness: RTK rarefaction, the Chao1 estimator, and Recon v2.1 estimates of unobserved clonotypes. Generation probabilities for all TCRbeta clonotypes obtained by the gDNA method from four donors were computed using OLGA. What TCRdb holds here is the immuneACCESS table cut down to in-frame rearrangements. Part of the clones is not present; checked against another copy, under half of the missing clones reflect an unresolved V gene, and the others are unexplained. V and J calls and clone size are given by that table; D and trimming were obtained from the DNA. The sample includes hundreds of thousands of clones, with roughly 96% observed a single time. The ten most abundant clones make up roughly 0.12% of the sample.

V gives up 7 bases and J gives up 1 base, and the segment between their germline ends measures 13 bases. The germline V gene yields SGHVS for CDR1 and FQNEAQ for CDR2. CDR3 length: 15 amino acids, cysteine to phenylalanine. The kept DNA is CDR3 alone, 45 bases in frame from the first base. The receptor was isolated from a woman aged 30 to 39 in good health. The sequencing sample was made of naive CD8+ T cells sorted from blood. The sample's cell subset or site label is to be understood as: CD45RA+CCR7+. The sequence joins TRBV7-8 to TRBJ2-2, with no reliable assignment of the D segment. The DNA sequence is as follows: TGTGCCAGCATATCGGTCCGACGGAACACCGGGGAGCTGTTTTTT. Its translation is CASISVRRNTGELFF.